Detailed here is one T cell receptor (beta chain). The antigen remains unidentified. The protocol was immunoSEQ multiplex PCR, while the TCRdb copy is restricted to in-frame clones and leaves out a portion. The sample gives over 20,000 clones, 79% of which show up once; 30% to 40% is in the top ten. The ends lost 4 bases at V and 2 bases at J; junction bases unmatched: 7. This CDR3 spans 15 amino acids. The germline CDR1 and CDR2 sequences are SGDLS and YYNGEE. The record originates from a study of OX40 agonist ivuxolimab in advanced cancers. Study observations and caveats: At doses 0.1 to 3.0 mg/kg, CD4+ and CD8+ clones expanded. Normalized T-cell clonal expansion was also low in some nonresponders. Expanded clones were, on average, more numerous in CD8+ T cells than in CD4+. Expanded peripheral T cell antigen specificity was not determined.

The source was CD4+ or CD8+ T cells sorted from blood, collected in a trial of the OX40 agonist ivuxolimab. The gene calls are TRBV9 and TRBJ2-3; 7 bases map to TRBD1. This TCR came from an adult with an advanced solid tumor such as melanoma, head and neck, liver or kidney cancer. CDR3: CASSPEGAFTDTQYF. As DNA, the CDR3 is TGTGCCAGCAGCCCCGAGGGGGCCTTCACAGATACGCAGTATTTT.